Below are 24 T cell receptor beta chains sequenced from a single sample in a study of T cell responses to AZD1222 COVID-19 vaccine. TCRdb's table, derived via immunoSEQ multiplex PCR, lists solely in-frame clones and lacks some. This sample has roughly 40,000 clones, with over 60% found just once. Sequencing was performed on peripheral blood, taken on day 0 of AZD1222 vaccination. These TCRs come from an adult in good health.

DNA of the CDR3: TGTGCCAGCAGTTCAGGGAACTATGGCTACACCTTC. Amino acids: CASSSGNYGYTF. This chain connects TRBV28 to TRBJ1-2; tentatively, D is TRBD1 (5 bases). The length of the CDR3 is 12 residues. Germline CDR1 is MDHEN and CDR2 is SYDVKM. Trimming cost V 4 bases and J 2 bases, with 5 bases left between them.

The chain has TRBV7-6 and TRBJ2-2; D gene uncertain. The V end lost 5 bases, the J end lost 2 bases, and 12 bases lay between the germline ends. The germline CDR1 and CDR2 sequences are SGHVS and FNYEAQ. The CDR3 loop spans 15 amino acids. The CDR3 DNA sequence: TGTGCCAGCAGCCGAAGGGTGGAAAACACCGGGGAGCTGTTTTTT. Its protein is CASSRRVENTGELFF.

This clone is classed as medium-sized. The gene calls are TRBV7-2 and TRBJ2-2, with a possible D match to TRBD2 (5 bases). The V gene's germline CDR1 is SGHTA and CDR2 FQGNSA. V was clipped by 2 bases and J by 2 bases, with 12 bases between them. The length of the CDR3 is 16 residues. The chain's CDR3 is CASSLNSGYNTGELFF. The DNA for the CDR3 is TGTGCCAGCAGCTTAAATTCGGGGTATAACACCGGGGAGCTGTTTTTT. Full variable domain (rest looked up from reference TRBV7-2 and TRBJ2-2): GAGVSQSPSNKVTEKGKDVELRCDPISGHTALYWYRQSLGQGLEFLIYFQGNSAPDKSGLPSDRFSAERTGGSVSTLTIQRTQQEDSAVYLCASSLNSGYNTGELFFGEGSRLTVL.

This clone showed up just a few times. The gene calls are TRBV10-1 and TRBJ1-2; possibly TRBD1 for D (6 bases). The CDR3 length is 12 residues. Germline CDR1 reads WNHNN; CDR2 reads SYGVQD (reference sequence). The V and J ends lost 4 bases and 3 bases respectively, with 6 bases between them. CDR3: CASSAGDYGYTF. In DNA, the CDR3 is TGCGCCAGCAGTGCAGGGGACTATGGCTACACCTTC.

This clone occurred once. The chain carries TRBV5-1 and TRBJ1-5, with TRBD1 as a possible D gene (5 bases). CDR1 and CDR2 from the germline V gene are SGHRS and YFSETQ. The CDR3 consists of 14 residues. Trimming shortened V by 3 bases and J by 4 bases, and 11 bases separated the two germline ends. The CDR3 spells CASSSTGGNQPQHF. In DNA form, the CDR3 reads TGCGCCAGCAGCTCCACGGGGGGGAATCAGCCCCAGCATTTT.

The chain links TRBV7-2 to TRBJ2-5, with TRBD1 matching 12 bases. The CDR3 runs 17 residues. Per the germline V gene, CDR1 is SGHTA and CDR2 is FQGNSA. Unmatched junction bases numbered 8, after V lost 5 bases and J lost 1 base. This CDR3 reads CASSTGQGASLQETQYF. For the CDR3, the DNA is TGTGCCAGCAGCACGGGACAGGGGGCGTCTCTCCAAGAGACCCAGTACTTC.

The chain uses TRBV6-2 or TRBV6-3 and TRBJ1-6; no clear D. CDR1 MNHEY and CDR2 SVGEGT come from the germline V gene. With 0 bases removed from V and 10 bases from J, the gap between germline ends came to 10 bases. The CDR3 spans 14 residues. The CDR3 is CASSYSSRVSPLHF. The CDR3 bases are TGTGCCAGCAGTTACTCGAGTAGGGTCTCACCCCTCCACTTT.

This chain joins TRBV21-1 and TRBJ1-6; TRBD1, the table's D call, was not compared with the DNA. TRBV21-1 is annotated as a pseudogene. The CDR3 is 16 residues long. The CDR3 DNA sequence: TGTGCCAGCAGCAAAGAATCTAAGGGGCAGGAGTCACCCCTCCACTTT. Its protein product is CASSKESKGQESPLHF.

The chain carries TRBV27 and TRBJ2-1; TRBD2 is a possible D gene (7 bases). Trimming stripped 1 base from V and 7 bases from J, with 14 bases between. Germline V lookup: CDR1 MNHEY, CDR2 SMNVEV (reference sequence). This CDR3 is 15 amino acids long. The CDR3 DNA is TGTGCCAGCAGTTTATATGGGGGGGGCTTGAATGAGCAGTTCTTC. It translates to CASSLYGGGLNEQFF.

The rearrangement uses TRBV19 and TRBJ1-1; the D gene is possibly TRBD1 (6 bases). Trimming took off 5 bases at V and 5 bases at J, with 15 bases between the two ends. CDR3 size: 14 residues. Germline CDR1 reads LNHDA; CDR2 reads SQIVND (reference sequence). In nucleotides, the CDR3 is TGTGCCAGTAGTCCCGAGGGGGTCGGGACTGAAGCTTTCTTT. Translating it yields CASSPEGVGTEAFF.

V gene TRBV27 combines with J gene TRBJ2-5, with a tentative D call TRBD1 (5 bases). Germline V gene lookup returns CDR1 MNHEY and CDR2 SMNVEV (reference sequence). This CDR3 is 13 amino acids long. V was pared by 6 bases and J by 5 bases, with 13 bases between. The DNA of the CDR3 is TGTGCCAGCAGACAGGACAACGAGGAGACCCAGTACTTC. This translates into CASRQDNEETQYF.

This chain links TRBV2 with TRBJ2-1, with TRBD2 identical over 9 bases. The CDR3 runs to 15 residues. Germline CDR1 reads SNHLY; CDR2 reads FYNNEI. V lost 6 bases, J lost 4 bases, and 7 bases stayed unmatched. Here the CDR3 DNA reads TGTGCCAGCAGGGAGCTAGCGGGGAATTACAATGAGCAGTTCTTC. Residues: CASRELAGNYNEQFF.

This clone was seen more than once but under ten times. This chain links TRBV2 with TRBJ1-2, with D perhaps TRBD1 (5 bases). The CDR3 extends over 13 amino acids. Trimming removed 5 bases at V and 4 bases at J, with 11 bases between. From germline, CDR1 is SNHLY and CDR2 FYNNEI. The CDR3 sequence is CASSLGTSYGYTF. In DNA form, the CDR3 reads TGTGCCAGCAGTCTCGGGACGTCCTATGGCTACACCTTC. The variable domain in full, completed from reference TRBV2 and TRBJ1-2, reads EPEVTQTPSHQVTQMGQEVILRCVPISNHLYFYWYRQILGQKVEFLVSFYNNEISEKSEIFDDQFSVERPDGSNFTLKIRSTKLEDSAMYFCASSLGTSYGYTFGSGTRLTVV.

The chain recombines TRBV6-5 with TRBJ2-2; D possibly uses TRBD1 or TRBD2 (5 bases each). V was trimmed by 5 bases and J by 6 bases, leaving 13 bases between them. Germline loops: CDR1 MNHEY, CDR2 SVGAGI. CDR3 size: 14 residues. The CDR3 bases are TGTGCCAGCAGTACTGGGGGACGGGCCGGGGAGCTGTTTTTT. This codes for CASSTGGRAGELFF.

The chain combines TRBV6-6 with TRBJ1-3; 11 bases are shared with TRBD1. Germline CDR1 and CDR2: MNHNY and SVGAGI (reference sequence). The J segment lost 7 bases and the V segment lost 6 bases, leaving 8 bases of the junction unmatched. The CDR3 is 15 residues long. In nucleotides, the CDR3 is TGTGCCAGCAGAACCGGGACAGGGGGTTTGAACACCATATATTTT. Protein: CASRTGTGGLNTIYF.

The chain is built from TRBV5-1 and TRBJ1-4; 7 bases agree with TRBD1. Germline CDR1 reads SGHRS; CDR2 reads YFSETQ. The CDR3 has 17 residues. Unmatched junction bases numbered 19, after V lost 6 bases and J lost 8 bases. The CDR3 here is CASNSAPSTGVGEKLFF. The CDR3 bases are TGCGCCAGCAATTCGGCTCCTTCAACAGGGGTGGGGGAAAAACTGTTTTTT.

The DNA for the CDR3 is TGTGCCAGCAGTGAGAGACAGGGGAGTCAGCCCCAGCATTTT. This gives the protein CASSERQGSQPQHF. The chain couples TRBV6-1 to TRBJ1-5; 8 bases fit TRBD1. The V gene's germline CDR1 is MNHNS and CDR2 SASEGT. CDR3 size: 14 residues. J was trimmed by 6 bases and V by 3 bases; bases with no gene match: 4.

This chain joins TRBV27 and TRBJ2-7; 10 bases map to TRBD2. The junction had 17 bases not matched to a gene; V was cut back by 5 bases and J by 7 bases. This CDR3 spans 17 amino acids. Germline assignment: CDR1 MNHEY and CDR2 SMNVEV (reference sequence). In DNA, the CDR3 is TGTGCCAGCAGTATCCGAACCCCAGGGACTAGCGCGGATGAGCAGTACTTC. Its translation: CASSIRTPGTSADEQYF.

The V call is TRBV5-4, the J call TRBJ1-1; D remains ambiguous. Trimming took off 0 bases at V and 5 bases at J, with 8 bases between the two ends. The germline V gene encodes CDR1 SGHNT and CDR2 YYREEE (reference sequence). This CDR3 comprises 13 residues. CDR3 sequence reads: CASSLGGGTEAFF. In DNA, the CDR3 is TGTGCCAGCAGCTTGGGGGGAGGAACTGAAGCTTTCTTT. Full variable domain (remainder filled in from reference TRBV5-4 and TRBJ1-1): ETGVTQSPTHLIKTRGQQVTLRCSSQSGHNTVSWYQQALGQGPQFIFQYYREEENGRGNFPPRFSGLQFPNYSSELNVNALELDDSALYLCASSLGGGTEAFFGQGTRLTVV.

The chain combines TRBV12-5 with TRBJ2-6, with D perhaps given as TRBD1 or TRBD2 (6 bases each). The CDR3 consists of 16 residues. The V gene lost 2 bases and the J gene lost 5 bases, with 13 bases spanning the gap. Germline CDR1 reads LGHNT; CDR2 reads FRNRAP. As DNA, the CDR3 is TGTGCTAGTGGTTTGAACCAAGGGGGGTGGGCCAACGTCCTGACTTTC. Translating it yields CASGLNQGGWANVLTF.

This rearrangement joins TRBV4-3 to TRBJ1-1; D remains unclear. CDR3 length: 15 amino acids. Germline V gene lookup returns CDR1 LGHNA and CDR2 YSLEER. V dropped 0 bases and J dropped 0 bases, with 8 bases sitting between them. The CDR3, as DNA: TGCGCCAGCAGCCAAGAATGGCAGATGAACACTGAAGCTTTCTTT. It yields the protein CASSQEWQMNTEAFF.

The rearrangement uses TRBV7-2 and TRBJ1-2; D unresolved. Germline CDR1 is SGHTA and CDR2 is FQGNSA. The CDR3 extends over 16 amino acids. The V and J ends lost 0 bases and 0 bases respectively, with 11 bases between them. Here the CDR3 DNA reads TGTGCCAGCAGCTTAGCCCCGGGCGGAGCTAACTATGGCTACACCTTC. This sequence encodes CASSLAPGGANYGYTF.

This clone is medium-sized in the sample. CDR3: CASSLAPNFGYTF. The CDR3 DNA is TGTGCCAGCAGTTTAGCCCCCAATTTTGGCTACACCTTC. This sequence joins TRBV12-3 or TRBV12-4 and TRBJ1-2; D remains unclear. This CDR3 comprises 13 residues. V was clipped by 0 bases and J by 7 bases, with 9 bases between them.

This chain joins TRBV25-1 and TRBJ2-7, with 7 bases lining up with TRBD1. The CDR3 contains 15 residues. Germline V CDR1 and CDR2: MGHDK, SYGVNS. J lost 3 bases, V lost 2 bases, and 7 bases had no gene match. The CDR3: CASSEDVAGGYEQYF. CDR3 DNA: TGTGCCAGCAGTGAAGATGTTGCAGGGGGCTACGAGCAGTACTTC.